Presented here are 24 T cell receptor beta chains from one specimen sequenced in a study of blood T cell repertoires in COVID-19. Produced via immunoSEQ multiplex PCR; TCRdb's table is partial and in-frame only. The sample lists some 90,000 clones, 81% occurring once. Input material: peripheral blood. The receptors were sampled from a man in his 60s with acute or convalescent COVID-19.

This CDR3 is CASSTGTSGYNEQFF. Written as DNA, the CDR3 is TGCGCCAGCAGCACAGGGACTAGCGGCTACAATGAGCAGTTCTTC. The gene calls are TRBV5-1 and TRBJ2-1; 11 bases align to TRBD2. Germline V gives CDR1 SGHRS, CDR2 YFSETQ. The CDR3 runs to 15 residues. V gave up 4 bases and J gave up 3 bases; unmatched junction bases: 3.

The chain recombines TRBV19 with TRBJ2-2; D possibly corresponds to TRBD1 (6 bases). Per the germline V gene, CDR1 is LNHDA and CDR2 is SQIVND (reference sequence). The CDR3 runs 14 residues. Trimming removed 9 bases from V and 1 base from J, with 12 bases in between. This CDR3 reads CASRATGNTGELFF. In nucleotides, the CDR3 is TGTGCCAGCCGCGCGACAGGGAACACCGGGGAGCTGTTTTTT.

The chain is built from TRBV28 and TRBJ2-1; 9 nucleotides align to TRBD2. Per the germline V gene, CDR1 is MDHEN and CDR2 is SYDVKM. CDR3 size: 15 residues. V was pared by 6 bases and J by 4 bases, with 7 bases of the junction left unmatched. The CDR3 region is CASRFLAGSYNEQFF. The CDR3 nucleotides read TGTGCCAGCAGATTTCTAGCGGGGAGTTACAATGAGCAGTTCTTC.

The chain is built from TRBV10-3 and TRBJ2-7, with 10 positions matching TRBD1. After removal of 10 bases from V and 0 bases from J, the junction contained 3 bases not matched to a gene. The CDR3 covers 13 residues. Per the germline V gene, CDR1 is ENHRY and CDR2 is SYGVKD. The DNA for the CDR3 is TGTGCCACCGGACAGGGGGTCTCCTACGAGCAGTACTTC. Residues: CATGQGVSYEQYF.

This CDR3 is CAKRGQGGVREKLFF. CDR3 DNA sequence: TGTGCCAAAAGGGGTCAGGGCGGAGTTCGAGAAAAACTGTTTTTT. The chain uses TRBV7-9 and TRBJ1-4; weak D call: TRBD1 (5 bases). Germline V lookup: CDR1 SEHNR, CDR2 FQNEAQ (reference sequence). Trimming took 10 bases from V and 8 from J, leaving 23 bases between them. The CDR3 length is 15 residues.

The V gene is TRBV27, the J gene TRBJ2-1; perhaps TRBD2 as D (5 bases). Between the trimmed V and J ends, which lost 5 bases and 7 bases, there was a span of 15 bases. The CDR3 sequence is 14 residues long. Looked up from germline, CDR1 is MNHEY and CDR2 is SMNVEV (reference sequence). The CDR3 DNA is TGTGCCAGCAGTCCCGCCCCGGGGATTAATGAGCAGTTCTTC. It is translated as CASSPAPGINEQFF.

The rearrangement links TRBV10-3 to TRBJ2-2; D may be TRBD1 (6 bases). V dropped 0 bases and J dropped 6 bases, with 11 bases sitting between them. This CDR3 contains 15 residues. In germline, CDR1 is ENHRY, CDR2 SYGVKD. CDR3 sequence (DNA): TGTGCCATCAGTGAGTCACAGAACAGGGCCGGGGAGCTGTTTTTT. Translated, it gives CAISESQNRAGELFF.

This chain connects TRBV5-6 to TRBJ2-3; 9 nucleotides agree with TRBD1. V trimming: 5 bases; J trimming: 4 bases; junction bases outside the gene matches: 14. Germline-derived CDR1 and CDR2 are SGHDT and YYEEEE. CDR3 size: 17 residues. This CDR3 reads CASRRLPGQGFADTQYF. The CDR3 region has the DNA TGTGCCAGCAGGCGCCTCCCGGGACAGGGTTTCGCAGATACGCAGTATTTT.

In this sample, this clone turned up a few times. The V call is TRBV6-2 or TRBV6-3, the J call TRBJ1-5; 9 nucleotides match TRBD1. The CDR3 covers 17 residues. CDR1 is MNHEY, CDR2 SVGEGT, per germline. V lost 5 bases and J lost 9; bases outside the gene matches: 17. The CDR3 here is CASSPDRGRGSGRPQHF. For the CDR3, the DNA is TGTGCCAGCAGTCCGGACAGGGGAAGGGGGTCCGGGAGGCCCCAGCATTTT.

This chain uses TRBV11-2 with TRBJ1-1, with a weak D call TRBD1 (5 bases). The CDR3 is made up of 15 amino acids. Trimming removed 4 bases at V and 5 bases at J, with 17 bases between. CDR1 is SGHAT, CDR2 FQNNGV, per germline. The CDR3 protein is CASSSAGISGTEAFF. The CDR3 bases are TGTGCCAGCAGCTCAGCAGGGATAAGCGGGACTGAAGCTTTCTTT.

The chain carries TRBV12-3 or TRBV12-4 and TRBJ2-1; unclear D gene. The length of the CDR3 is 13 residues. V was shortened by 2 bases and J by 6 bases, with 8 bases between the two germline ends. The CDR3 protein is CASSLLLSNEQFF. The CDR3 nucleotides read TGTGCCAGCAGTTTATTGTTGAGCAATGAGCAGTTCTTC.

The rearrangement links TRBV15 to TRBJ2-1, with D possibly matching TRBD1 (5 bases). This CDR3 has 14 amino acids. V was pared by 1 base and J by 3 bases, with 7 bases between. CDR1 is LNHNV, CDR2 YYDKDF, per germline (reference sequence). CDR3 DNA: TGTGCCACCAGCAGAGTGCAGGGCTACAATGAGCAGTTCTTC. It specifies CATSRVQGYNEQFF.

This chain connects TRBV27 to TRBJ2-3; no reliable D call. Germline assignment: CDR1 MNHEY and CDR2 SMNVEV (reference sequence). CDR3 length: 13 amino acids. V lost 8 bases to trimming and J lost 2 bases, with 11 bases between them. The chain's CDR3 is CASRGWVTDTQYF. DNA for the CDR3: TGTGCCAGCCGAGGATGGGTCACAGATACGCAGTATTTT.

V usage is TRBV30 and J usage is TRBJ2-1; D gene uncertain. Per the germline V gene, CDR1 is GTSNPN and CDR2 is SVGIG (reference sequence). CDR3 length: 13 amino acids. V was clipped by 0 bases and J by 9 bases, with 12 bases between them. The CDR3 DNA sequence: TGTGCCTGGAGTGTAAATTTAGGAGTTGAGCAGTTCTTC. This translates into CAWSVNLGVEQFF.

This clone showed up many times. The chain couples TRBV28 to TRBJ1-5; D is ambiguous. CDR1 MDHEN and CDR2 SYDVKM come from the germline V gene. The CDR3 spans 13 residues. The V and J ends lost 6 bases and 5 bases respectively, with 11 bases between them. This chain's CDR3 is CASRSGYYQPQHF. DNA of the CDR3: TGTGCCAGCAGATCGGGGTATTATCAGCCCCAGCATTTT.

This clone was detected only a few times. The gene calls are TRBV19 and TRBJ2-3; 9 nucleotides match TRBD2. CDR1 and CDR2 from the germline V gene are LNHDA and SQIVND (reference sequence). The CDR3 consists of 15 residues. V lost 2 bases, J lost 4 bases, and 4 bases stayed unmatched. CDR3 bases: TGTGCCAGTAGTATAAGGCGGGGGGGCTCAGATACGCAGTATTTT. Its protein is CASSIRRGGSDTQYF.

This clone showed up just once. The chain is built from TRBV5-8 and TRBJ2-6; the D is unclear. The germline gives CDR1 SGHTS, CDR2 YDEGEE. CDR3 length: 14 amino acids. Trimming took off 4 bases at V and 4 bases at J, with 9 bases between the two ends. The CDR3 is CASSVISGANVLTF. The CDR3 DNA reads as TGTGCCAGCAGCGTCATTTCAGGGGCCAACGTCCTGACTTTC.

This chain links TRBV28 with TRBJ2-7, with 8 bases matching TRBD1. In germline, CDR1 is MDHEN, CDR2 SYDVKM. V gave up 7 bases and J gave up 2 bases; unmatched junction bases: 10. The CDR3 has 15 amino acids. The CDR3: CASISAGQATYEQYF. Written as DNA, the CDR3 is TGTGCCAGCATCTCCGCGGGACAGGCTACCTACGAGCAGTACTTC.

The chain employs TRBV7-9 and TRBJ2-1; D perhaps matches TRBD1 (6 bases). This CDR3 spans 15 amino acids. Per germline, CDR1 SEHNR and CDR2 FQNEAQ (reference sequence). The ends were cut back, 4 bases at V and 6 bases at J, with 16 bases in the middle. This CDR3 reads CASSSIGTPFNEQFF. As DNA, the CDR3 is TGTGCCAGCAGCTCGATAGGGACACCTTTCAATGAGCAGTTCTTC.

This clone was recorded only once. The chain is built from TRBV10-3 and TRBJ1-5; no clear D. The germline V gene has CDR1 ENHRY and CDR2 SYGVKD. Between the trimmed V and J ends, which lost 10 bases and 4 bases, there was a span of 17 bases. The CDR3 sequence is 14 residues long. The CDR3 region has the DNA TGTGCCACCAGAGGAGATGCCGGGAATCAGCCCCAGCATTTT. Translated: CATRGDAGNQPQHF.

The J gene is TRBJ2-1, the V gene TRBV6-2 or TRBV6-3; a possible D gene is TRBD2 (6 bases). The germline V gene has CDR1 MNHEY and CDR2 SVGEGT. Trimming shortened V by 2 bases and J by 2 bases, and 13 bases separated the two germline ends. This CDR3 spans 16 amino acids. The CDR3 is CASSYPPAGPYNEQFF. The DNA for the CDR3 is TGTGCCAGCAGTTACCCCCCGGCGGGACCCTACAATGAGCAGTTCTTC.

This clone was detected a few times. The chain employs TRBV7-9 and TRBJ2-3; tentative D call: TRBD2 (6 bases). The germline V gene encodes CDR1 SEHNR and CDR2 FQNEAQ (reference sequence). The CDR3 runs 14 residues. V was clipped by 5 bases and J by 2 bases, with 11 bases between them. The CDR3, as DNA: TGTGCCAGCAGCGATCGGGACTTCACAGATACGCAGTATTTT. Its translation: CASSDRDFTDTQYF.

This sequence joins TRBV5-5 and TRBJ1-5; D unresolved. The length of the CDR3 is 15 residues. Germline lookup yields CDR1 SGHKS and CDR2 YYEKEE (reference sequence). The ends were cut back, 4 bases at V and 2 bases at J, with 13 bases in the middle. The CDR3: CASSAYGVGNQPQHF. For the CDR3, the DNA is TGTGCCAGCAGCGCTTACGGGGTTGGCAATCAGCCCCAGCATTTT.

V usage is TRBV10-3 and J usage is TRBJ2-1; the D is unclear. The CDR3 covers 13 residues. Trimming cost V 10 bases and J 0 bases, with 10 bases left between them. Germline V CDR1 and CDR2: ENHRY, SYGVKD. Here the CDR3 DNA reads TGTGCCAGCGCCACGAGCTCCTACAATGAGCAGTTCTTC. Its protein product is CASATSSYNEQFF.